This is a list of T cell receptor beta chains from one sample in a study of molecular identifiers for immune sequencing clone quantification. One entry per CDR3 protein results from TCRdb running MiXCR on the PCR reads. The sample has around 480,000 distinct CDR3 sequences, around 23% seen once. The sequencing sample was made of naive CD8+ T cells from blood, with Jurkat cell RNA spiked in. The receptors shown here come from a human donor in good health. Some libraries in this study had Jurkat cell RNA spiked in. The CDR3 runs from the conserved cysteine through the conserved F or W. The D gene is left open where the match is weak. Rows give clone size only sometimes, using once, few, many, or a class for an expanded clone.

j_call v_call clone_size d_call cdr3_aa cdr3_nt
TRBJ2-5 TRBV6-2/TRBV6-3 NA NA CASVTPGTETQYF TGTGCCAGCGTAACCCCGGGCACCGAGACCCAGTACTTC
TRBJ2-7 TRBV7-8 NA NA CASSLALTGGLDEQYF TGTGCCAGCAGCTTAGCTTTGACAGGCGGTTTGGACGAGCAGTACTTC
TRBJ2-7 TRBV27 NA NA CASSFGGTSYEQYF TGTGCCAGCAGTTTCGGCGGGACCTCCTACGAGCAGTACTTC
TRBJ2-7 TRBV5-1 many NA CASSQTGPYEQYF TGCGCCAGCAGTCAGACAGGCCCCTACGAGCAGTACTTC
TRBJ2-7 TRBV20-1 few TRBD1 CSANNRDRFLGQQYF TGCAGTGCTAATAACAGGGACAGATTCTTGGGGCAGCAGTACTTC
TRBJ2-3 TRBV5-6 many NA CASSLLEDTQYF TGTGCCAGCAGCTTACTGGAGGATACGCAGTATTTT
TRBJ1-5 TRBV5-5 many NA CASSLIGEVHQPQHF TGTGCCAGCAGCTTAATAGGAGAGGTACATCAGCCCCAGCATTTT
TRBJ2-7 TRBV6-6 many TRBD1 CASSYQGADEQYF TGTGCCAGCAGTTATCAGGGGGCGGACGAGCAGTACTTC
TRBJ1-2 TRBV19 NA NA CASTWGTNYGYTF TGTGCCAGTACGTGGGGAACAAACTATGGCTACACCTTC
TRBJ2-7 TRBV5-1 few TRBD2 CASSLASSGRSYEQYF TGCGCCAGCAGCCTGGCCTCTAGCGGGAGGAGCTACGAGCAGTACTTC
TRBJ2-2 TRBV27 few TRBD2 CASSLSAGSTGELFF TGTGCCAGCAGTTTATCAGCGGGAAGCACCGGGGAGCTGTTTTTT
TRBJ1-5 TRBV28 NA NA CASSLEQGHSNQPQHF TGTGCCAGCAGTTTGGAACAGGGTCATAGCAATCAGCCCCAGCATTTT
TRBJ1-4 TRBV11-2 NA NA CATSIESEKLFF TGTGCCACCAGCATAGAAAGTGAAAAACTGTTTTTT
TRBJ1-1 TRBV4-3 many NA CASSDTGDMNTEAFF TGCGCCAGCAGCGATACGGGCGACATGAACACTGAAGCTTTCTTT
TRBJ2-1 TRBV25-1 NA NA CASSRQRPASYNEQFF TGTGCCAGCAGTAGACAACGGCCGGCGTCCTACAATGAGCAGTTCTTC
TRBJ2-1 TRBV4-2 many TRBD2 CASSQEVLAVYNEQFF TGTGCCAGCAGCCAAGAGGTACTAGCGGTATACAATGAGCAGTTCTTC